These 27 T cell receptor beta chains were all obtained from the same sample, sequenced in a study of pediatric ulcerative colitis. Sequencing was performed with immunoSEQ multiplex PCR; in TCRdb, only in-frame clones are kept and a portion is missing. The table lists 25,000 to 35,000 clones, roughly four fifths of them singletons, with 3.5% to 5% in the top ten. The sequenced sample consisted of blood. The receptors come from a boy aged 5 to 17 with severe ulcerative colitis.

V and J are TRBV10-3 and TRBJ1-2; D is ambiguous. Germline loops: CDR1 ENHRY, CDR2 SYGVKD. The CDR3 runs to 13 residues. V was shortened by 3 bases and J by 2 bases, with 7 bases between the two germline ends. The CDR3 is CAISDGENYGYTF. The DNA for the CDR3 is TGTGCCATCAGTGATGGGGAAAACTATGGCTACACCTTC.

The chain is built from TRBV9 and TRBJ2-5; the D is unclear. The germline gives CDR1 SGDLS, CDR2 YYNGEE. V was cut by 0 bases and J by 7 bases, with 10 bases left in between. This CDR3 spans 13 amino acids. The CDR3 spells CASSVDESGTQYF. In DNA, the CDR3 is TGTGCCAGCAGCGTAGACGAGTCCGGGACCCAGTACTTC. Full variable domain (outside the CDR3, taken from reference TRBV9 and TRBJ2-5): DSGVTQTPKHLITATGQRVTLRCSPRSGDLSVYWYQQSLDQGLQFLIQYYNGEERAKGNILERFSAQQFPDLHSELNLSSLELGDSALYFCASSVDESGTQYFGPGTRLLVL.

The chain links TRBV9 to TRBJ1-2; the D gene is possibly TRBD1 (6 bases). Germline-derived CDR1 and CDR2 are SGDLS and YYNGEE. Trimming left V 5 bases short and J 8 bases short, with 19 bases between. This CDR3 contains 14 residues. The DNA for the CDR3 is TGTGCCAGCAGTTCGACAGGTACCAGGTTGGGCTACACCTTC. Translation gives CASSSTGTRLGYTF.

The chain couples TRBV5-1 to TRBJ2-1; D is undetermined. CDR3 length: 13 amino acids. V dropped 5 bases and J dropped 7 bases, with 13 bases sitting between them. Per germline, CDR1 SGHRS and CDR2 YFSETQ. The DNA for the CDR3 is TGCGCCAGCAGTTTGCCGAATGAGAATGAGCAGTTCTTC. It is translated as CASSLPNENEQFF.

V is TRBV25-1 and J is TRBJ1-1, with 7 bases matching TRBD1. From germline, CDR1 is MGHDK and CDR2 SYGVNS. The CDR3 length is 15 residues. Losses at the gene ends were 4 bases for V and 7 bases for J; bases not matched to a gene: 12. The CDR3 region has the DNA TGTGCCAGCAGTGCGACAGGGAGGGACCATGGTGAAGCTTTCTTT. Translating gives CASSATGRDHGEAFF.

The chain employs TRBV2 and TRBJ2-7, with 15 bases identical to TRBD2. The CDR3 length is 17 residues. V dropped 6 bases and J dropped 7; count of bases not matched to a gene: 13. Germline V gene sequence: CDR1 SNHLY, CDR2 FYNNEI. CDR3 coding DNA: TGTGCCAGCAGAAGGACTAGCGGGGGGGCTTTCCAGGATGAGCAGTACTTC. This sequence encodes CASRRTSGGAFQDEQYF.

The rearrangement links TRBV11-2 to TRBJ1-1; D gene unclear. CDR3 length: 14 amino acids. V was clipped by 1 base and J by 1 base, with 7 bases between them. CDR1 SGHAT and CDR2 FQNNGV come from the germline V gene. The CDR3 DNA reads TGTGCCAGCAGCTTAGTCGGAGGGAACACTGAAGCTTTCTTT. As protein: CASSLVGGNTEAFF. Filled out from reference TRBV11-2 and TRBJ1-1, the complete variable domain reads EAGVAQSPRYKIIEKRQSVAFWCNPISGHATLYWYQQILGQGPKLLIQFQNNGVVDDSQLPKDRFSAERLKGVDSTLKIQPAKLEDSAVYLCASSLVGGNTEAFFGQGTRLTVV.

The rearrangement joins TRBV6-5 to TRBJ2-7, with TRBD2 matching 11 bases. Losses at the gene ends were 7 bases for V and 6 bases for J; bases not matched to a gene: 5. The CDR3 contains 13 residues. From germline, CDR1 is MNHEY and CDR2 SVGAGI. CDR3 loop: CASNPGTSGEQYF. In DNA, the CDR3 is TGTGCCAGCAATCCCGGGACTAGCGGCGAGCAGTACTTC.

This chain uses TRBV5-1 with TRBJ2-7, with 7 bases lining up with TRBD2. The CDR3 is 14 residues long. V shed 4 bases, J shed 5 bases, and the junction held 9 bases outside the gene matches. The V gene's germline CDR1 is SGHRS and CDR2 YFSETQ. The CDR3: CASSGGDFANEQYF. The CDR3 coding sequence is TGCGCCAGCAGCGGGGGGGACTTTGCCAACGAGCAGTACTTC.

To note about this clone: A read error may account for a junction end that differs from germline. CDR3 amino acids: CASSQDYGLVSDF. The DNA of the CDR3 is TGCGCCAGCAGCCAAGATTACGGGCTAGTCAGTGACTTC. The chain employs TRBV4-1 and TRBJ2-5; D uncertain. Germline values: CDR1 MGHRA, CDR2 YSYEKL. CDR3 length: 13 amino acids.

V gene TRBV10-3 combines with J gene TRBJ2-4; D unresolved. V lost 3 bases and J 8 bases, leaving 8 bases between the germline ends. The CDR3 sequence is 12 residues long. Germline CDR1 is ENHRY and CDR2 is SYGVKD. The CDR3 loop is CAISDSAYIQYF. CDR3 in DNA: TGTGCCATCAGTGACTCTGCGTACATTCAGTACTTC.

The gene calls are TRBV21-1 and TRBJ2-2; the table's D call, TRBD1, was not checked against the DNA. TRBV21-1 is given as a pseudogene. The CDR3 runs to 18 residues. This CDR3 is CASSKDGRTGRYTGELFF. The CDR3, as DNA: TGTGCCAGCAGCAAAGACGGTAGGACAGGGCGCTACACCGGGGAGCTGTTTTTT.

The gene calls are TRBV28 and TRBJ2-5; TRBD2 agrees at 8 bases. CDR1 MDHEN and CDR2 SYDVKM come from the germline V gene. J was trimmed by 1 base and V by 7 bases; bases with no gene match: 5. This CDR3 region has 14 residues. CDR3 amino acids: CASKSGGIQETQYF. In DNA form, the CDR3 reads TGTGCCAGCAAGAGCGGGGGCATCCAAGAGACCCAGTACTTC.

V is TRBV12-5 and J is TRBJ2-2; possibly TRBD2 for D (7 bases). CDR1 and CDR2 from the germline V gene are LGHNT and FRNRAP. This CDR3 has 15 residues. V lost 2 bases, J lost 2 bases, and 9 bases lay in between. The CDR3 region has the DNA TGTGCTAGTGGTTTGCGGGGGGCCAACACCGGGGAGCTGTTTTTT. Residues: CASGLRGANTGELFF.

The V gene is TRBV30, the J gene TRBJ2-5; TRBD2 might be the D (5 bases). The CDR3 is 12 residues long. Germline CDR1 reads GTSNPN; CDR2 reads SVGIG (reference sequence). Trimming left V 8 bases short and J 4 bases short, with 14 bases between. The CDR3 coding sequence is TGTGCCCCAACACTAGTAGGAGAGACCCAGTACTTC. It is translated as CAPTLVGETQYF. Based on the CDR3 plus reference TRBV30 and TRBJ2-5, the full variable domain is SQTIHQWPATLVQPVGSPLSLECTVEGTSNPNLYWYRQAAGRGLQLLFYSVGIGQISSEVPQNLSASRPQDRQFILSSKKLLLSDSGFYLCAPTLVGETQYFGPGTRLLVL.

This clone has a single count. The chain recombines TRBV19 with TRBJ1-5, with 7 bases aligning to TRBD1. The V segment lost 5 bases and the J segment 4 bases; nucleotides outside the gene matches: 11. The CDR3 runs 16 residues. Germline V gene data show CDR1 as LNHDA and CDR2 as SQIVND (reference sequence). CDR3: CASSGRQGAPNQPQHF. For the CDR3, the DNA is TGTGCCAGTAGTGGCAGACAGGGAGCGCCTAATCAGCCCCAGCATTTT.

This clone was seen a single time. The chain combines TRBV19 with TRBJ1-1, with D perhaps matching TRBD1 (5 bases). CDR1 is LNHDA, CDR2 SQIVND, per germline (reference sequence). V was shortened by 2 bases and J by 3 bases, with 13 bases between the two germline ends. CDR3 length: 15 residues. The CDR3 sequence is CASSISIGADTEAFF. In DNA, the CDR3 is TGTGCCAGTAGTATATCCATCGGGGCCGACACTGAAGCTTTCTTT. Full variable domain (missing parts from reference TRBV19 and TRBJ1-1): DGGITQSPKYLFRKEGQNVTLSCEQNLNHDAMYWYRQDPGQGLRLIYYSQIVNDFQKGDIAEGYSVSREKKESFPLTVTSAQKNPTAFYLCASSISIGADTEAFFGQGTRLTVV.

The chain combines TRBV30 with TRBJ2-1; 7 nucleotides align to TRBD1. CDR1 and CDR2 from the germline V gene are GTSNPN and SVGIG (reference sequence). With V trimmed by 3 bases and J by 4 bases, 9 bases remained unmatched. The CDR3 is 15 amino acids. The CDR3 nucleotides read TGTGCCTGGAGCACCGGGACAGCCGATTACAATGAGCAGTTCTTC. Amino acid sequence: CAWSTGTADYNEQFF. Complete variable domain (other parts from reference TRBV30 and TRBJ2-1): SQTIHQWPATLVQPVGSPLSLECTVEGTSNPNLYWYRQAAGRGLQLLFYSVGIGQISSEVPQNLSASRPQDRQFILSSKKLLLSDSGFYLCAWSTGTADYNEQFFGPGTRLTVL.

Here the CDR3 reads CASTRGTENYGYTF. CDR3 in DNA: TGTGCCAGTACGCGGGGAACAGAAAACTATGGCTACACCTTC. V is TRBV6-1 and J is TRBJ1-2; unclear D gene. The CDR3 has 14 residues. Germline CDR1 MNHNS, CDR2 SASEGT. V was trimmed by 9 bases and J by 2 bases, leaving 16 bases between them.

The V call is TRBV15, the J call TRBJ1-1; 7 positions agree with TRBD1. The V and J ends lost 7 bases and 4 bases, in that order; junction bases with no gene match: 12. The germline V gene has CDR1 LNHNV and CDR2 YYDKDF (reference sequence). The CDR3 extends over 15 amino acids. The CDR3 reads CATNAGGYLGTEAFF. Here the CDR3 DNA reads TGTGCCACCAACGCAGGGGGATATTTGGGCACTGAAGCTTTCTTT.

The chain links TRBV6-5 to TRBJ1-2, with 7 bases aligning to TRBD1. CDR1 is MNHEY, CDR2 SVGAGI, per germline. V trimming: 2 bases; J trimming: 8 bases; junction bases outside the gene matches: 14. This CDR3 has 16 residues. CDR3 loop: CASSYRGQQGSSGYTF. The CDR3 nucleotides read TGTGCCAGCAGTTACCGGGGACAACAGGGGAGCTCCGGCTACACCTTC.

The chain joins TRBV5-1 to TRBJ2-1; D possibly corresponds to TRBD2 (5 bases). The CDR3 runs 16 residues. Germline CDR1 reads SGHRS; CDR2 reads YFSETQ. The ends were cut back, 4 bases at V and 0 bases at J, with 14 bases in the middle. CDR3 nucleotide sequence: TGCGCCAGCAGCCGAACGGACTTTAGCTCCTACAATGAGCAGTTCTTC. Translated: CASSRTDFSSYNEQFF.

The rearrangement links TRBV5-4 to TRBJ2-7; D is perhaps TRBD1 (6 bases). Trimming removed 2 bases at V and 5 bases at J, with 14 bases between. CDR3 size: 14 residues. Germline-derived CDR1 and CDR2 are SGHNT and YYREEE (reference sequence). The DNA for the CDR3 is TGTGCCAGCAGCTTACAGGGAGTCACGGACGAGCAGTACTTC. Translating it yields CASSLQGVTDEQYF. The full variable domain, with the rest looked up from reference TRBV5-4 and TRBJ2-7, is ETGVTQSPTHLIKTRGQQVTLRCSSQSGHNTVSWYQQALGQGPQFIFQYYREEENGRGNFPPRFSGLQFPNYSSELNVNALELDDSALYLCASSLQGVTDEQYFGPGTRLTVT.

Only one count was recorded for this clone. The chain joins TRBV9 to TRBJ2-1; possibly TRBD2 for D (6 bases). Germline V gene sequence: CDR1 SGDLS, CDR2 YYNGEE. CDR3 length equals 16 residues. V was shortened by 0 bases and J by 4 bases, with 14 bases between the two germline ends. The CDR3 region is CASSVAPRGPYNEQFF. The CDR3 DNA follows: TGTGCCAGCAGCGTAGCGCCGCGGGGACCGTACAATGAGCAGTTCTTC.

The chain employs TRBV4-3 and TRBJ2-1; TRBD2 agrees at 16 bases. Germline V gene data show CDR1 as LGHNA and CDR2 as YSLEER. This CDR3 comprises 15 residues. Trimming took 10 bases from V and 10 from J; bases not matched to a gene: 10. The CDR3 is CATSEAGLAGGEQFF. The CDR3 coding sequence is TGCGCCACCTCCGAAGCGGGACTAGCGGGGGGGGAGCAGTTCTTC.

V is TRBV5-6 and J is TRBJ1-1; D might be TRBD1 (5 bases). This CDR3 contains 13 residues. Germline CDR1 reads SGHDT; CDR2 reads YYEEEE. The V gene lost 4 bases and the J gene lost 2 bases, with 9 bases spanning the gap. In nucleotides, the CDR3 is TGTGCCAGCAGCCCAGGGAGTAACACTGAAGCTTTCTTT. Its protein is CASSPGSNTEAFF.

The CDR3 nucleotides read TGTGCCAGCAGTTCGGGGGGGCCGTGGCCCACCTATAATTCACCCCTCCACTTT. Protein sequence: CASSSGGPWPTYNSPLHF. The V gene is TRBV27, the J gene TRBJ1-6; D possibly corresponds to TRBD1 (6 bases). CDR1 and CDR2 (germline): MNHEY, SMNVEV (reference sequence). V was pared by 4 bases and J by 2 bases, with 18 bases between. This CDR3 is 18 amino acids long.